The rows below give T cell receptor beta chains drawn from one sample of a study of cytomegalovirus exposure and HLA in healthy donors. Using immunoSEQ multiplex PCR, the repertoire was profiled, and TCRdb retains in-frame clones only, with some absent. The sample table sets out 100,000 to 150,000 clones. The sample was PBMCs. These receptors came from a woman in her thirties or forties in good health and CMV-seropositive. Each CDR3 is given without its conserved first and last residue. Fields, in order: V gene, J gene, CDR3 protein.

TRBV27	TRBJ2-3	ASSLIGSREDTQY
TRBV5-1	TRBJ2-3	ASSLLAPRDGDTQY
TRBV6-5	TRBJ2-7	ASSYSGGGEQY
TRBV27	TRBJ2-1	ASIPDRGTYNEQF
TRBV19	TRBJ2-7	ASSTWDREGYEQY
TRBV27	TRBJ2-3	ASSPRDRETNTAQY
TRBV21-1	TRBJ2-7	ASTPRGNREYYEQY
TRBV30	TRBJ1-5	AWTGGGNQPQH
TRBV28	TRBJ2-7	ASSSPSREGHYEQY
TRBV7-3	TRBJ2-3	ASSVSGSDTQY
TRBV7-3	TRBJ2-1	ASSLSRLNNEQF
TRBV6-1	TRBJ1-5	ASSEGGRVPNQPQH
TRBV15	TRBJ1-4	ATSSGDRGLEKLF
TRBV21-1	TRBJ2-7	ASSKEGDSTTYEQY
TRBV13	TRBJ2-7	ASSLSGEGWGGYEQY
TRBV6-6	TRBJ2-5	ASSRGHQETQY
TRBV6-4	TRBJ2-3	ASSDVAGGGTDTQY
TRBV2	TRBJ1-5	ASSQTGELQPQH
TRBV28	TRBJ1-1	ASSPGQGITEAF
TRBV7-6	TRBJ1-3	ASSPGSGNTIY
TRBV4-2	TRBJ2-7	ASSQEPGTSGAYEQY
TRBV29-1	TRBJ2-2	SVEDRDTGELF
TRBV2	TRBJ2-2	ASSKRVQAQLF
TRBV7-9	TRBJ2-2	ASSEEWTGELF
TRBV1	TRBJ1-2	TSSQESVDNRGHGYT
TRBV27	TRBJ1-2	ASSFAALGSHGYT
TRBV28	TRBJ2-2	AGKTGSMTGELF